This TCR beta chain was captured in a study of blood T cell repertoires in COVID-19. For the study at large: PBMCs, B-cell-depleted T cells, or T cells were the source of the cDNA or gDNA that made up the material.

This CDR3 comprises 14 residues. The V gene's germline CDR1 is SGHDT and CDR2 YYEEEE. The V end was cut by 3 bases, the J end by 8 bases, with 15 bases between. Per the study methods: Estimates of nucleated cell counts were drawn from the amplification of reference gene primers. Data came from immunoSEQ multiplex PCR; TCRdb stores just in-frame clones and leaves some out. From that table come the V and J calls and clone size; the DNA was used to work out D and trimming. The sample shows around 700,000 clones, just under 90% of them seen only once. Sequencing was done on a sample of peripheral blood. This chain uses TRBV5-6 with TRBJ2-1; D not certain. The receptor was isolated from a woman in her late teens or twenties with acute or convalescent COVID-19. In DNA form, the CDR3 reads TGTGCCAGCAGCTCCGGCCTCTTTCGGGATGAGCAGTTCTTC. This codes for CASSSGLFRDEQFF.